The 3 T cell receptor beta chains below all came from one sample that was sequenced in a study of CD8 T cells in ankylosing spondylitis. One entry per CDR3 protein, called by TCRdb with MiXCR from the 5' RACE reads. Here the sample spans some 250,000 distinct CDR3 sequences, roughly a quarter being singletons. Sequenced: blood, either unsorted or a sorted T cell fraction (not recorded which). Receptors originate from a male donor with ankylosing spondylitis or in good health (not recorded which).

There are many counts of this clonotype. The chain combines TRBV7-3 with TRBJ1-6, with D unresolved. The germline V and J ends were trimmed by 1 base and 7 bases, with 11 bases remaining between them. The CDR3 runs to 15 residues. Looked up from germline, CDR1 is SGHTA and CDR2 is FQGTGA. The CDR3 DNA reads as TGTGCCAGCAGCTTAATGTCGGGTGGGAATTCACCCCTCCACTTT. Encoded protein: CASSLMSGGNSPLHF. The full variable domain, its missing parts supplied by reference TRBV7-3 and TRBJ1-6, is GAGVSQTPSNKVTEKGKYVELRCDPISGHTALYWYRQSLGQGPEFLIYFQGTGAADDSGLPNDRFFAVRPEGSVSTLKIQRTERGDSAVYLCASSLMSGGNSPLHFGNGTRLTVT.

The chain is built from TRBV12-5 and TRBJ2-3; D possibly corresponds to TRBD1 (6 bases). Germline V gene data show CDR1 as LGHNT and CDR2 as FRNRAP. Trimming removed 3 bases from V and 3 bases from J, with 16 bases in between. This CDR3 region has 16 residues. The CDR3 nucleotides are TGTGCTAGTGGTTTCGGGACACCCACGAAGACAGATACGCAGTATTTT. This codes for CASGFGTPTKTDTQYF.

This chain joins TRBV10-1 and TRBJ1-3; 7 bases match TRBD1. This CDR3 is 16 amino acids long. The V segment lost 6 bases and the J segment 0 bases; nucleotides outside the gene matches: 8. Germline V CDR1 and CDR2: WNHNN, SYGVQD (reference sequence). The CDR3 DNA reads as TGCGCCAGCAGCAACGGACAGGATCTCTCTGGAAACACCATATATTTT. Its translation: CASSNGQDLSGNTIYF.